What follows are 17 T cell receptor beta chains derived from one specimen sequenced in a study of control samples from healthy donors and cancer patients. Data came from immunoSEQ multiplex PCR; TCRdb stores just in-frame clones and leaves some out. The table records 50,000 to 55,000 clones, roughly 90% of them present only once. Source material: PBMCs. The receptors originated from a man aged 35 to 55 with colorectal cancer.

V is TRBV5-1 and J is TRBJ2-7, with no clear D. The CDR3 consists of 13 residues. The germline gives CDR1 SGHRS, CDR2 YFSETQ. The germline V and J ends were trimmed by 0 bases and 5 bases, with 9 bases remaining between them. CDR3 residues: CASSLGRSDEQYF. The CDR3 region has the DNA TGCGCCAGCAGCTTGGGTCGCAGCGACGAGCAGTACTTC.

V is TRBV5-4 and J is TRBJ2-3, with D uncertain. Germline assignment: CDR1 SGHNT and CDR2 YYREEE (reference sequence). The CDR3 totals 12 residues. Trimming removed 4 bases from V and 2 bases from J, with 5 bases in between. CDR3 DNA: TGTGCCAGCAGCCCTTCCACAGATACGCAGTATTTT. It translates to CASSPSTDTQYF.

Only a few counts were recorded for this clone. The genes are TRBV5-4 and TRBJ2-1; the match to TRBD2 covers 7 bases. With V trimmed by 3 bases and J by 4 bases, 10 bases remained unmatched. CDR1 and CDR2 (germline): SGHNT, YYREEE (reference sequence). The CDR3 is 16 amino acids. CDR3 loop: CASSSPPAGDYNEQFF. For the CDR3, the DNA is TGTGCCAGCAGCTCCCCTCCGGCGGGAGATTACAATGAGCAGTTCTTC.

The V call is TRBV19, the J call TRBJ1-1, with unresolved D. Trimming stripped 5 bases from V and 1 base from J, with 14 bases between. Germline lookup yields CDR1 LNHDA and CDR2 SQIVND (reference sequence). The CDR3 sequence is 15 residues long. This CDR3 reads CASSPWTEQNTEAFF. For the CDR3, the DNA is TGTGCCAGTAGTCCCTGGACCGAACAGAACACTGAAGCTTTCTTT.

V is TRBV30 and J is TRBJ2-7; 11 bases align to TRBD2. Germline V gene lookup returns CDR1 GTSNPN and CDR2 SVGIG (reference sequence). J lost 5 bases, V lost 2 bases, and 2 bases had no gene match. This CDR3 contains 13 residues. The CDR3 region is CAWSLAGGHEQYF. CDR3 coding DNA: TGTGCCTGGAGTCTAGCGGGAGGCCACGAGCAGTACTTC.

V and J are TRBV7-9 and TRBJ2-2, with D perhaps TRBD2 (6 bases). The germline V gene encodes CDR1 SEHNR and CDR2 FQNEAQ (reference sequence). With 5 bases removed from V and 6 bases from J, the gap between germline ends came to 7 bases. CDR3 length: 12 amino acids. Here the CDR3 reads CASSPSAGELFF. The CDR3 nucleotides are TGTGCCAGCAGCCCTAGCGCCGGGGAGCTGTTTTTT.

V and J are TRBV7-9 and TRBJ2-2; TRBD1 matches at 7 bases. V lost 5 bases to trimming and J lost 3 bases; unmatched junction nucleotides: 15. This CDR3 contains 18 residues. The germline V gene encodes CDR1 SEHNR and CDR2 FQNEAQ (reference sequence). In DNA form, the CDR3 reads TGTGCCAGCAGCGACACGTCCCGACCGGGACAGCACACCGGGGAGCTGTTTTTT. This codes for CASSDTSRPGQHTGELFF.

This rearrangement joins TRBV27 to TRBJ1-1; TRBD1 might be the D (5 bases). CDR3 length equals 15 residues. V was cut by 5 bases and J by 1 base, with 14 bases left in between. Germline V gene data show CDR1 as MNHEY and CDR2 as SMNVEV (reference sequence). The CDR3 nucleotides are TGTGCCAGCAGTCCGTTGACAGCACAGAACACTGAAGCTTTCTTT. It is translated as CASSPLTAQNTEAFF.

The CDR3 sequence: CASSARGQLNTEAFF. The CDR3 nucleotides are TGCGCCAGCAGCGCCCGCGGACAGTTGAACACTGAAGCTTTCTTT. The chain recombines TRBV5-1 with TRBJ1-1; perhaps TRBD1 as D (6 bases). This CDR3 spans 15 amino acids. The V end was cut by 4 bases, the J end by 0 bases, with 13 bases between. Germline V CDR1 and CDR2: SGHRS, YFSETQ.

V usage is TRBV28 and J usage is TRBJ2-7; unclear D gene. This CDR3 has 16 residues. V was shortened by 1 base and J by 6 bases, with 19 bases between the two germline ends. Germline lookup yields CDR1 MDHEN and CDR2 SYDVKM. The CDR3: CASSLSPVVKAGEQYF. Written as DNA, the CDR3 is TGTGCCAGCAGTTTATCCCCAGTCGTGAAAGCAGGCGAGCAGTACTTC.

The V call is TRBV5-1, the J call TRBJ2-2; unclear D gene. The germline V and J ends were trimmed by 2 bases and 0 bases, with 11 bases remaining between them. The CDR3 loop spans 16 amino acids. CDR1 and CDR2 from the germline V gene are SGHRS and YFSETQ. The DNA of the CDR3 is TGCGCCAGCAGCTTTTTTAACAAAGCGAACACCGGGGAGCTGTTTTTT. The encoded protein is CASSFFNKANTGELFF.

The chain couples TRBV3-1 (or the pseudogene TRBV3-2) to TRBJ2-7, with D unclear. This CDR3 region has 14 residues. Germline lookup yields CDR1 LGHDT and CDR2 YNNKEL (reference sequence). Trimming cost V 1 base and J 3 bases, with 10 bases left between them. The DNA for the CDR3 is TGTGCCAGCAGCCAAGTGGGCCGGGTCTACGAGCAGTACTTC. Translation: CASSQVGRVYEQYF.

Details on this clone: Germline is not matched at one junction end, which may reflect a read error. The rearrangement links TRBV6-5 to TRBJ2-3; 10 bases are shared with TRBD1. Looked up from germline, CDR1 is MNHEY and CDR2 is SVGAGI. The CDR3 extends over 13 amino acids. For the CDR3, the DNA is TGTGCCAGCAGTCCTCGCGGACAGGGGGTTTTTAATTTT. Protein: CASSPRGQGVFNF.

This chain connects TRBV19 to TRBJ2-7; 15 bases match TRBD2. Germline V gene data show CDR1 as LNHDA and CDR2 as SQIVND (reference sequence). The V segment lost 8 bases and the J segment 3 bases; nucleotides outside the gene matches: 17. The CDR3 totals 19 residues. The DNA for the CDR3 is TGTGCCAGTTCAACAGAACCGGGACTAGCGGGAGGACGCTACTACGAGCAGTACTTC. This codes for CASSTEPGLAGGRYYEQYF.

V usage is TRBV27 and J usage is TRBJ2-7, with 7 nucleotides matching TRBD1. V dropped 6 bases and J dropped 3; count of bases not matched to a gene: 11. Germline-derived CDR1 and CDR2 are MNHEY and SMNVEV (reference sequence). There are 15 residues in the CDR3. This chain's CDR3 is CASSPTGVRSYEQYF. CDR3 nucleotide sequence: TGTGCCAGCAGCCCCACAGGGGTAAGGAGCTACGAGCAGTACTTC.

The rearrangement joins TRBV27 to TRBJ1-2; D might be TRBD1 (5 bases). Trimming left V 4 bases short and J 4 bases short, with 19 bases between. The CDR3 is 16 residues long. The germline V gene encodes CDR1 MNHEY and CDR2 SMNVEV (reference sequence). Here the CDR3 reads CASSSREGAYSYGYTF. The CDR3, as DNA: TGTGCCAGCAGTTCCCGGGAAGGGGCCTACTCCTATGGCTACACCTTC.

This CDR3 reads CAWSVSWDFLDANYGYTF. The CDR3 DNA sequence: TGTGCCTGGAGTGTAAGTTGGGACTTCCTCGATGCTAACTATGGCTACACCTTC. The rearrangement links TRBV30 to TRBJ1-2; TRBD1 is a possible D gene (5 bases). CDR3 size: 18 residues. Trimming shortened V by 0 bases and J by 0 bases, and 20 bases separated the two germline ends. CDR1 is GTSNPN, CDR2 SVGIG, per germline (reference sequence).